The rows below give T cell receptor beta chains drawn from one sample of a study of shared clonotypes between healthy human individuals. Repertoires were generated with immunoSEQ multiplex PCR, while TCRdb's copy carries only in-frame clones and drops some. This table holds 400,000 to 500,000 clones, 76% found once. Sequenced material: PBMCs. The receptors stem from a woman aged 40 to 49 in good health. Some clones in this sample may be carry-over from other donors' samples. CDR3s leave out the opening cysteine and the closing phenylalanine or tryptophan. The order of the fields is V gene, J gene, clone size, CDR3 protein. The size of a clone is reported for some rows only, either as once, few or many, or as a class for expanded clones.

V: TRBV7-9
J: TRBJ1-3
size: few
CDR3: ASSPGGDSGNTIY

V: TRBV5-4
J: TRBJ1-1
size: NA
CDR3: ASSLRNTEAF

V: TRBV19
J: TRBJ1-5
size: NA
CDR3: ASSPDRAGQPQH

V: TRBV7-9
J: TRBJ2-5
size: NA
CDR3: ASSPGVHPQY

V: TRBV2
J: TRBJ1-1
size: NA
CDR3: ASRSGYTEAF

V: TRBV29-1
J: TRBJ2-5
size: NA
CDR3: SVPDPTGYQETQY

V: TRBV10-3
J: TRBJ1-4
size: NA
CDR3: AISDPGRNEKLF

V: TRBV6-6
J: TRBJ2-3
size: NA
CDR3: ASSSVQGTDTQY

V: TRBV20-1
J: TRBJ2-7
size: NA
CDR3: SAADGYEQY

V: TRBV30
J: TRBJ2-1
size: many
CDR3: AWSVRGLALPNTEQF

V: TRBV18
J: NA
size: few
CDR3: ASRGQVPSYEQY

V: TRBV29-1
J: TRBJ2-2
size: NA
CDR3: SVVAGGIPGELF

V: TRBV2
J: TRBJ1-2
size: NA
CDR3: ANSEERTGLYGYT

V: TRBV18
J: TRBJ1-4
size: once
CDR3: ASSSDRGGEKLF

V: TRBV28
J: TRBJ2-2
size: NA
CDR3: ASRRQGNTGELF

V: TRBV6-1
J: TRBJ2-7
size: NA
CDR3: ASSEGGISSYEQY

V: TRBV6-5
J: TRBJ1-2
size: NA
CDR3: ASSYGRGYT

V: TRBV5-1
J: TRBJ2-1
size: NA
CDR3: ASSLTSGSLNEQF

V: TRBV4-1
J: TRBJ2-3
size: NA
CDR3: ASSQSEGGLAGETDTQY

V: TRBV28
J: TRBJ1-4
size: NA
CDR3: ASSPGGTENEKLF

V: TRBV18
J: TRBJ2-7
size: NA
CDR3: ASSPGQKSTHYEQY

V: TRBV6-1
J: TRBJ2-7
size: many
CDR3: ASRSTGGSYEQY

V: TRBV7-9
J: TRBJ2-2
size: few
CDR3: ATAPSGPNTGELF

V: TRBV11-3
J: TRBJ2-3
size: NA
CDR3: ASSSQTGGDTQY

V: TRBV4-1
J: TRBJ2-3
size: NA
CDR3: ASSQRVLTDTQY

V: TRBV15
J: TRBJ1-3
size: few
CDR3: ATSRTASGNTIY

V: TRBV10-2
J: TRBJ2-5
size: NA
CDR3: ASSDGRALGETQY

V: TRBV19
J: TRBJ1-2
size: NA
CDR3: ASSITNLAGDGYT

V: TRBV13
J: TRBJ1-3
size: NA
CDR3: ASSPRGPPGNTIY

V: TRBV7-3
J: TRBJ2-3
size: NA
CDR3: ASSLRNPDTQY

V: TRBV4-2
J: TRBJ1-2
size: NA
CDR3: ASSQEDRRPAYGYT

V: TRBV6-1
J: TRBJ2-1
size: many
CDR3: ASSEEGAGGHEQF

V: TRBV28
J: TRBJ2-6
size: NA
CDR3: ATQIVSGANVLT

V: TRBV5-8
J: TRBJ1-3
size: NA
CDR3: ASSLAGEAGNTIY

V: TRBV19
J: TRBJ2-1
size: NA
CDR3: ASSIPGLAHNEQF

V: TRBV6-5
J: TRBJ1-1
size: few
CDR3: ASSLDRGSPEAF

V: TRBV19
J: TRBJ2-2
size: NA
CDR3: ASSIAGLAGRELF

V: TRBV28
J: TRBJ1-5
size: NA
CDR3: ASSGNGGGSPQH

V: TRBV30
J: TRBJ2-7
size: NA
CDR3: AWGTGAYEQY

V: TRBV28
J: TRBJ2-3
size: NA
CDR3: ASSFPRTSRELTTDTQY

V: TRBV18
J: TRBJ2-3
size: NA
CDR3: ASSPRDTGTDTQY

V: TRBV6-1
J: TRBJ2-7
size: NA
CDR3: ASSAKDGGSHEQY

V: TRBV14
J: TRBJ2-1
size: NA
CDR3: ASSQGPWEQF

V: TRBV29-1
J: TRBJ1-3
size: NA
CDR3: SVESGSGNTIY

V: TRBV7-2
J: TRBJ2-4
size: NA
CDR3: ASSSRTGQVDIQY

V: TRBV7-7
J: TRBJ2-2
size: NA
CDR3: ASSLAGGRTGELF

V: TRBV10-2
J: TRBJ2-1
size: NA
CDR3: ASSESSLADNEQF

V: TRBV9
J: TRBJ2-1
size: NA
CDR3: ASSVAPSGRANEQF

V: TRBV5-1
J: TRBJ1-1
size: NA
CDR3: ASSPGRRAFPEAF